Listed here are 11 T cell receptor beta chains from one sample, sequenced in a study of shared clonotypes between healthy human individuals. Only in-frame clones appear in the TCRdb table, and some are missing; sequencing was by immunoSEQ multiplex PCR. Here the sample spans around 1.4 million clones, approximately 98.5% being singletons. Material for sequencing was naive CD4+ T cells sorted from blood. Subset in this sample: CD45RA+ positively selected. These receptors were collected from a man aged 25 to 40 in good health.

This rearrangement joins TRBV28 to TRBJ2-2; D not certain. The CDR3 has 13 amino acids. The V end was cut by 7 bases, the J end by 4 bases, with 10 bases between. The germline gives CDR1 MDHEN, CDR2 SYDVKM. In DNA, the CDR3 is TGTGCCAGCACCCTTAGGTCCACCGGGGAGCTGTTTTTT. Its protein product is CASTLRSTGELFF.

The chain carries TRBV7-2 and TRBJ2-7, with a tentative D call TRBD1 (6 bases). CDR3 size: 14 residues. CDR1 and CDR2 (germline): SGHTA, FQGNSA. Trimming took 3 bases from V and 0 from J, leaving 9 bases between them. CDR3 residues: CASSLNRASYEQYF. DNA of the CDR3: TGTGCCAGCAGCTTGAACAGGGCCTCCTACGAGCAGTACTTC.

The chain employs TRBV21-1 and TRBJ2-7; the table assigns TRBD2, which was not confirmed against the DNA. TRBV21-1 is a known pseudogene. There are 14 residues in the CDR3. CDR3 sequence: CASSPHGTYYEQYF. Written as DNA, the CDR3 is TGTGCCAGCAGCCCTCACGGGACTTACTACGAGCAGTACTTC.

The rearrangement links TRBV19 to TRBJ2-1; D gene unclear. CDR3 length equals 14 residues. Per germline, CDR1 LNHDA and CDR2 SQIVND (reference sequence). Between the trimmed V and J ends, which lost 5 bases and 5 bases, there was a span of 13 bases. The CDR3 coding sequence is TGTGCCAGTAGTGCCCGGAGAGGACACAATGAGCAGTTCTTC. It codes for CASSARRGHNEQFF.

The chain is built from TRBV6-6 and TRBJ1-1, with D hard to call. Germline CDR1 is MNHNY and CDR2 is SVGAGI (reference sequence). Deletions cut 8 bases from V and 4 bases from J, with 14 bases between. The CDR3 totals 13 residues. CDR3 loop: CASLLKKATEAFF. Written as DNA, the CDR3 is TGTGCCAGCCTGCTTAAGAAAGCCACTGAAGCTTTCTTT.

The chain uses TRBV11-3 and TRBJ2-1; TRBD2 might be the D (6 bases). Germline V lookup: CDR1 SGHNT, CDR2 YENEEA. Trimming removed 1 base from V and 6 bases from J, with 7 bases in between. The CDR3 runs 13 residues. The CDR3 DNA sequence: TGTGCCAGCAGCTTAGTACTAGCCAATGAGCAGTTCTTC. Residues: CASSLVLANEQFF.

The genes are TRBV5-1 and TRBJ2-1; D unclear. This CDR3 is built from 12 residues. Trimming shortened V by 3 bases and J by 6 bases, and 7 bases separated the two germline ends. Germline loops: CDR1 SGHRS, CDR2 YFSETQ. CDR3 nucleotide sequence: TGCGCCAGCAGCTGGTCGTTCAATGAGCAGTTCTTC. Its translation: CASSWSFNEQFF.

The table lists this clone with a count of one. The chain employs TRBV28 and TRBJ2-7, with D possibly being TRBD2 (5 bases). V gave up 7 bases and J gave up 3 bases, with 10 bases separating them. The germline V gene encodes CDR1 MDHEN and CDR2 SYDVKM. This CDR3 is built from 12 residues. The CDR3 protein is CASNYAGYEQYF. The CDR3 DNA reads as TGTGCCAGCAATTATGCGGGCTACGAGCAGTACTTC.

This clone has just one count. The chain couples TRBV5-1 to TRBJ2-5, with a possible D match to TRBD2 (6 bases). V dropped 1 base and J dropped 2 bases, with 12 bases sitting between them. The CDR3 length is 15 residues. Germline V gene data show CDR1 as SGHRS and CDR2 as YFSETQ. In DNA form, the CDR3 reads TGCGCCAGCAGCTTGATGGCAGGAGGGCAAGAGACCCAGTACTTC. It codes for CASSLMAGGQETQYF.

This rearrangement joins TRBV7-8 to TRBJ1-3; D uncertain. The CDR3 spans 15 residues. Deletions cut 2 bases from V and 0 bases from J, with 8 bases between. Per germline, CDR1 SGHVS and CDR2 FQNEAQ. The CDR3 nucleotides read TGTGCCAGCAGCTTAAGTGACAACTCTGGAAACACCATATATTTT. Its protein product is CASSLSDNSGNTIYF. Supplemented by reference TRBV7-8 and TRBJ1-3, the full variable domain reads GAGVSQSPRYKVAKRGQDVALRCDPISGHVSLFWYQQALGQGPEFLTYFQNEAQLDKSGLPSDRFFAERPEGSVSTLKIQRTQQEDSAVYLCASSLSDNSGNTIYFGEGSWLTVV.

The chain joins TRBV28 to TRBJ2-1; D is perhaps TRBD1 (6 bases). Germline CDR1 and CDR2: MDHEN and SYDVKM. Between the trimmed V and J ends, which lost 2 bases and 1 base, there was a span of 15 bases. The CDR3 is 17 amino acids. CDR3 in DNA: TGTGCCAGCAGTTTACCTATACAGGGTTTTTCCTACAATGAGCAGTTCTTC. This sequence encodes CASSLPIQGFSYNEQFF. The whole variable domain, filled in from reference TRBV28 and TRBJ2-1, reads DVKVTQSSRYLVKRTGEKVFLECVQDMDHENMFWYRQDPGLGLRLIYFSYDVKMKEKGDIPEGYSVSREKKERFSLILESASTNQTSMYLCASSLPIQGFSYNEQFFGPGTRLTVL.